These 26 T cell receptor beta chains originate from one sample sequenced in a study of blood T cells in healthy people across ages. For the second PCR, which ran for about 6 to 12 cycles, a sample-barcoded 5' primer and a J-beta primer mix were used. TCRdb used MiXCR to reprocess the 5' RACE reads, holding one entry per CDR3 protein. The table records approximately 1.5 million distinct CDR3 sequences, 35% to 45% of them present only once. The material sequenced was blood. These receptors were collected from a woman aged 18-29 years in good health.

J is TRBJ1-2 and V is TRBV20-1, with D possibly TRBD1 on 5 matching bases. Looked up from germline, CDR1 is DFQATT and CDR2 is SNEGSKA (reference sequence). Between the trimmed V and J ends, which lost 3 bases and 1 base, there was a span of 12 bases. The CDR3 length is 14 residues. This CDR3 reads CSASGEGINYGYTF. CDR3 DNA sequence: TGCAGTGCTAGCGGGGAGGGGATTAACTATGGCTACACCTTC.

This clonotype was observed many times. The V gene is TRBV20-1, the J gene TRBJ2-7; 7 nucleotides match TRBD1. The CDR3 is 12 amino acids. V was clipped by 5 bases and J by 2 bases; unmatched bases: 3. CDR1 and CDR2 (germline): DFQATT, SNEGSKA (reference sequence). CDR3 in amino acids: CSARGQTYEQYF. The CDR3 coding sequence is TGCAGTGCTCGGGGACAGACCTACGAGCAGTACTTC.

The chain is built from TRBV29-1 and TRBJ1-1; the match to TRBD1 covers 11 bases. The V and J ends lost 7 bases and 5 bases, in that order; junction bases with no gene match: 6. The CDR3 is made up of 13 amino acids. Germline V lookup: CDR1 SQVTM, CDR2 ANQGSEA. CDR3 sequence (DNA): TGCAGCGCTGGGGACAGGGGGAGGACTGAAGCTTTCTTT. Its protein is CSAGDRGRTEAFF.

This clonotype showed up just a few times. The chain recombines TRBV4-2 with TRBJ2-5; D is ambiguous. Germline loops: CDR1 LGHNA, CDR2 YNFKEQ. Between the trimmed V and J ends, which lost 4 bases and 11 bases, there was a span of 17 bases. This CDR3 region has 13 residues. Written as DNA, the CDR3 is TGTGCCAGCAGCCGGGCGCGGTCTCAAGAGCAGTACTTC. It is translated as CASSRARSQEQYF.

The chain links TRBV29-1 to TRBJ1-2; no clear D. CDR3 length equals 11 residues. Per germline, CDR1 SQVTM and CDR2 ANQGSEA. The ends were cut back, 7 bases at V and 4 bases at J, with 10 bases in the middle. The CDR3 region has the DNA TGCAGCGGTGAGTCAGTCTATGGCTACACCTTC. This gives the protein CSGESVYGYTF.

The chain is built from TRBV7-3 and TRBJ1-1, with D maybe TRBD1 (5 bases). CDR3 length: 15 residues. Trimming took 5 bases from V and 4 from J, leaving 17 bases between them. CDR1 is SGHTA and CDR2 is FQGTGA in the germline V gene. The CDR3 DNA follows: TGTGCCAGCAGCCCACGACCCGGGACGCTCACTGAAGCTTTCTTT. Translated, it gives CASSPRPGTLTEAFF.

This clonotype was counted between two and nine times. The chain recombines TRBV20-1 with TRBJ1-2; TRBD1 aligns across 9 bases. The CDR3 extends over 12 amino acids. The germline gives CDR1 DFQATT, CDR2 SNEGSKA (reference sequence). V lost 4 bases to trimming and J lost 8 bases; unmatched junction nucleotides: 5. In DNA form, the CDR3 reads TGCAGTGCTACACAGGGGGCGCGAGGCTACACCTTC. Protein sequence: CSATQGARGYTF.

V is TRBV11-2 and J is TRBJ2-5; 13 positions match TRBD2. The V gene end was trimmed by 5 bases and the J gene end by 11 bases; junction bases not matched to a gene: 14. Germline V gene sequence: CDR1 SGHAT, CDR2 FQNNGV. This CDR3 spans 16 amino acids. Written as DNA, the CDR3 is TGTGCCAGCAGCCCTGGACTAGCGGGGGAGTACAATGAGCAGTACTTC. It yields the protein CASSPGLAGEYNEQYF. Full variable domain (remainder filled in from reference TRBV11-2 and TRBJ2-5): EAGVAQSPRYKIIEKRQSVAFWCNPISGHATLYWYQQILGQGPKLLIQFQNNGVVDDSQLPKDRFSAERLKGVDSTLKIQPAKLEDSAVYLCASSPGLAGEYNEQYFGPGTRLLVL.

The genes are TRBV2 and TRBJ1-4; possibly TRBD1 for D (5 bases). Looked up from germline, CDR1 is SNHLY and CDR2 is FYNNEI. The length of the CDR3 is 15 residues. Trimming cost V 4 bases and J 8 bases, with 17 bases left between them. The CDR3 spells CASSAEGTLAEKLFF. The CDR3 region has the DNA TGTGCCAGCAGTGCCGAAGGGACTTTAGCCGAAAAACTGTTTTTT.

V gene TRBV5-6 combines with J gene TRBJ2-1; D not certain. This CDR3 comprises 14 residues. Germline CDR1 SGHDT, CDR2 YYEEEE. With 0 bases removed from V and 3 bases from J, the gap between germline ends came to 7 bases. In DNA form, the CDR3 reads TGTGCCAGCAGCTTGGGGGAATTCTACAATGAGCAGTTCTTC. This translates into CASSLGEFYNEQFF.

The chain recombines TRBV7-2 with TRBJ2-1; 12 nucleotides line up with TRBD2. Germline values: CDR1 SGHTA, CDR2 FQGNSA. Trimming at V came to 0 bases and at J to 8 bases, leaving 11 bases not matched to a gene. This CDR3 region has 18 residues. In DNA form, the CDR3 reads TGTGCCAGCAGCTTAGCGGGACTAGCGGGCTTTAGGGGGGATGAGCAGTTCTTC. It codes for CASSLAGLAGFRGDEQFF.

The genes are TRBV7-7 and TRBJ2-5, with 8 bases fitting TRBD1. This CDR3 is 15 amino acids long. The V gene's germline CDR1 is SSHAT and CDR2 FNYEAQ (reference sequence). The CDR3 DNA is TGTGTTAGCAGCTTAGGGTATCGACAGGGGGAGACCCAGTACTTC. It yields the protein CVSSLGYRQGETQYF.

Comment on this clonotype: A junction end diverges from the germline sequence, so it may reflect a read error. This sequence joins TRBV7-9 and TRBJ2-7; no definite D call. The CDR3 sequence is 14 residues long. Germline V gene lookup returns CDR1 SEHNR and CDR2 FQNEAQ (reference sequence). CDR3 in amino acids: CAGSVATASYEQYF. CDR3 in DNA: TGTGCCGGCAGCGTCGCGACTGCCTCCTACGAGCAGTACTTC.

Comments on this clonotype: The junction departs from germline at one end; a sequencing error may be responsible. DNA of the CDR3: TGCGCCAGCACCTACCGGGACAACTCCTACGAGCAGTACTTC. As protein: CASTYRDNSYEQYF. The rearrangement uses TRBV28 and TRBJ2-7; weak D call: TRBD1 (6 bases). Germline CDR1 and CDR2: MDHEN and SYDVKM. This CDR3 has 14 amino acids. The full variable domain, with the rest looked up from reference TRBV28 and TRBJ2-7, is DVKVTQSSRYLVKRTGEKVFLECVQDMDHENMFWYRQDPGLGLRLIYFSYDVKMKEKGDIPEGYSVSREKKERFSLILESASTNQTSMYLCASTYRDNSYEQYFGPGTRLTVT.

This clonotype has only a few counts. The rearrangement joins TRBV5-1 to TRBJ2-1; D uncertain. This CDR3 contains 13 residues. The V end was cut by 0 bases, the J end by 6 bases, with 7 bases between. Germline values: CDR1 SGHRS, CDR2 YFSETQ. The CDR3 DNA is TGCGCCAGCAGCTTGGGGGCTGTCAATGAGCAGTTCTTC. Residues: CASSLGAVNEQFF.

Of note for this clonotype: Germline and junction disagree at one end, which may indicate a read error. The V and J genes are TRBV6-2 or TRBV6-3 and TRBJ2-3, with D perhaps TRBD1 or TRBD2 (6 bases each). The CDR3 has 19 residues. The germline gives CDR1 MNHEY, CDR2 SVGEGT. The CDR3 protein is CASSYFGVGGTLEADKQYF. DNA of the CDR3: TGTGCCAGCAGTTATTTTGGCGTCGGGGGCACCCTCGAAGCAGATAAGCAGTATTTT.

V usage is TRBV28 and J usage is TRBJ1-2; 10 nucleotides line up with TRBD1. This CDR3 contains 14 residues. J was trimmed by 8 bases and V by 6 bases; bases with no gene match: 9. In germline, CDR1 is MDHEN, CDR2 SYDVKM. The CDR3 spells CASSRDRGLGGYTF. CDR3 bases: TGTGCCAGCAGCCGGGACAGGGGATTGGGCGGCTACACCTTC.

The J gene is TRBJ2-7, the V gene TRBV15, with a tentative D call TRBD1 (6 bases). The germline V gene encodes CDR1 LNHNV and CDR2 YYDKDF (reference sequence). This CDR3 is built from 15 residues. V lost 3 bases and J 3 bases, leaving 15 bases between the germline ends. In DNA, the CDR3 is TGTGCCACCAGCAGGATATCGGGACACCACTACGAGCAGTACTTC. This gives the protein CATSRISGHHYEQYF.

This clonotype was seen only once. CDR3 sequence reads: CSVTAVYQETQYF. CDR3 DNA: TGCAGCGTTACAGCAGTGTACCAAGAGACCCAGTACTTC. This chain links TRBV29-1 with TRBJ2-5; unclear D gene. The germline CDR1 and CDR2 sequences are SQVTM and ANQGSEA. CDR3 size: 13 residues. Deletions cut 5 bases from V and 0 bases from J, with 10 bases between.

The CDR3 sequence: CASSQGAGVSTDTQYF. The CDR3 nucleotides are TGTGCCAGCAGCCAAGGAGCGGGGGTGAGCACAGATACGCAGTATTTT. The rearrangement links TRBV3-1 to TRBJ2-3; 8 nucleotides match TRBD2. This CDR3 comprises 16 residues. Germline lookup yields CDR1 LGHDT and CDR2 YNNKEL (reference sequence). V shed 1 base, J shed 0 bases, and the junction held 3 bases outside the gene matches.

The CDR3 DNA is TGTGCCACCAGCATCGGGACAGGGGCGGGCGAGCAGTACTTC. This codes for CATSIGTGAGEQYF. The V call is TRBV25-1, the J call TRBJ2-5; 10 nucleotides agree with TRBD1. The tail of the sequence fits TRBJ2-7 better, so the J call may be wrong. Germline assignment: CDR1 MGHDK and CDR2 SYGVNS. The CDR3 loop spans 14 amino acids.

This clonotype has just a few counts. This chain joins TRBV7-2 and TRBJ2-3, with 7 bases aligning to TRBD2. From germline, CDR1 is SGHTA and CDR2 FQGNSA. V dropped 2 bases and J dropped 3; count of bases not matched to a gene: 14. The CDR3 sequence is 18 residues long. CDR3 DNA: TGTGCCAGCAGCTTAAGGCCCCGCGCGGGGGAGACAACAGATACGCAGTATTTT. Translation: CASSLRPRAGETTDTQYF.

This chain joins TRBV7-2 and TRBJ1-5; D is possibly TRBD1 (5 bases). Between the trimmed V and J ends, which lost 1 base and 3 bases, there was a span of 10 bases. This CDR3 comprises 15 residues. Germline values: CDR1 SGHTA, CDR2 FQGNSA. The CDR3 sequence is CASSLDRRSNQPQHF. CDR3 nucleotides: TGTGCCAGCAGCTTAGACAGGCGGTCCAATCAGCCCCAGCATTTT. Looking up the rest from reference TRBV7-2 and TRBJ1-5 gives the full variable domain: GAGVSQSPSNKVTEKGKDVELRCDPISGHTALYWYRQSLGQGLEFLIYFQGNSAPDKSGLPSDRFSAERTGGSVSTLTIQRTQQEDSAVYLCASSLDRRSNQPQHFGDGTRLSIL.

This clonotype was counted only a few times. The genes are TRBV15 and TRBJ2-3; 7 bases align to TRBD2. V was pared by 3 bases and J by 0 bases, with 15 bases of the junction left unmatched. The CDR3 runs 19 residues. The V gene's germline CDR1 is LNHNV and CDR2 YYDKDF (reference sequence). The CDR3 loop is CATSSGLAGVHPSTDTQYF. The CDR3 DNA sequence: TGTGCCACCAGCAGCGGGTTGGCGGGGGTACATCCCAGCACAGATACGCAGTATTTT.

The chain couples TRBV28 to TRBJ1-2; the match to TRBD1 covers 9 bases. Trimming removed 3 bases from V and 4 bases from J; junction bases left unmatched: 12. This CDR3 has 17 amino acids. The germline gives CDR1 MDHEN, CDR2 SYDVKM. The CDR3 sequence is CASSLLTTGGRPYGYTF. The CDR3 bases are TGTGCCAGCAGTTTGCTAACCACAGGGGGCCGCCCCTATGGCTACACCTTC.

This clonotype has just a few counts. This chain joins TRBV4-3 and TRBJ1-1; D gene unclear. CDR1 LGHNA and CDR2 YSLEER come from the germline V gene. Trimming cost V 1 base and J 7 bases, with 13 bases left between them. The length of the CDR3 is 14 residues. The CDR3 sequence is CASSQVLAPYEAFF. CDR3 coding DNA: TGCGCCAGCAGCCAAGTTTTGGCACCTTATGAAGCTTTCTTT.